These 24 T cell receptor beta chains share one sample of origin, sequenced in a study of T cell changes during pregnancy in multiple sclerosis. TCRdb's table, derived via immunoSEQ multiplex PCR, lists solely in-frame clones and lacks some. This table has under 55,000 clones, around 90% appearing once. The material was CD4+ T cells from peripheral blood mononuclear cells, obtained after pregnancy. Receptors originate from a female donor in good health, enrolled as a control in a pregnancy study.

V and J are TRBV29-1 and TRBJ2-5; D is ambiguous. V was shortened by 5 bases and J by 5 bases, with 9 bases between the two germline ends. The CDR3 is 11 amino acids. Germline loops: CDR1 SQVTM, CDR2 ANQGSEA. In nucleotides, the CDR3 is TGCAGCGTTCCCGGTTGGGAGACCCAGTACTTC. Translated: CSVPGWETQYF. Based on the CDR3 plus reference TRBV29-1 and TRBJ2-5, the full variable domain is SAVISQKPSRDICQRGTSLTIQCQVDSQVTMMFWYRQQPGQSLTLIATANQGSEATYESGFVIDKFPISRPNLTFSTLTVSNMSPEDSSIYLCSVPGWETQYFGPGTRLLVL.

The J gene is TRBJ1-2, the V gene TRBV19, with 7 bases lining up with TRBD1. Germline loops: CDR1 LNHDA, CDR2 SQIVND (reference sequence). The CDR3 consists of 17 residues. The ends lost 5 bases at V and 5 bases at J; junction bases unmatched: 17. CDR3 protein: CASSLPTTGKRTYGYTF. In DNA form, the CDR3 reads TGTGCCAGTAGTCTACCCACGACAGGGAAAAGGACTTATGGCTACACCTTC.

The chain couples TRBV7-3 to TRBJ1-1, with D possibly being TRBD1 (6 bases). V gave up 5 bases and J gave up 2 bases, with 18 bases separating them. The length of the CDR3 is 16 residues. CDR1 and CDR2 from the germline V gene are SGHTA and FQGTGA. CDR3 sequence reads: CASSPRGGAGNTEAFF. CDR3 nucleotide sequence: TGTGCCAGCAGCCCCCGTGGGGGGGCGGGAAACACTGAAGCTTTCTTT.

V is TRBV5-1 and J is TRBJ1-3; the match to TRBD1 covers 7 bases. The V segment lost 4 bases and the J segment 1 base; nucleotides outside the gene matches: 2. This CDR3 contains 14 residues. The germline CDR1 and CDR2 sequences are SGHRS and YFSETQ. The CDR3 here is CASSRDSSGNTIYF. The CDR3 nucleotides are TGCGCCAGCAGCCGGGACAGTTCTGGAAACACCATATATTTT.

The V gene is TRBV25-1, the J gene TRBJ1-1; TRBD1 agrees at 10 bases. Germline V gene sequence: CDR1 MGHDK, CDR2 SYGVNS. The CDR3 contains 16 residues. Unmatched junction bases numbered 11, after V lost 5 bases and J lost 5 bases. The CDR3 coding sequence is TGTGCCAGCAGTAGTTGGGGGGACAGGGGTGGGACTGAAGCTTTCTTT. It yields the protein CASSSWGDRGGTEAFF.

The chain combines TRBV6-5 with TRBJ1-2; tentative D call: TRBD1 (5 bases). The CDR3 consists of 14 residues. V lost 8 bases and J 1 base, leaving 14 bases between the germline ends. Germline V CDR1 and CDR2: MNHEY, SVGAGI. This CDR3 is CASRAPGNNYGYTF. For the CDR3, the DNA is TGTGCCAGCCGGGCGCCAGGGAATAACTATGGCTACACCTTC.

V and J are TRBV5-4 and TRBJ1-2; a weak D match, TRBD1 (5 bases). Germline values: CDR1 SGHNT, CDR2 YYREEE (reference sequence). The V and J ends lost 1 base and 10 bases respectively, with 17 bases between them. The CDR3 has 14 amino acids. For the CDR3, the DNA is TGTGCCAGCAGCTTGTGGGGGGAAGGGGTGTTCTACACCTTC. Translating gives CASSLWGEGVFYTF.

The chain joins TRBV7-9 to TRBJ2-7; TRBD2 matches 10 bases. The CDR3 consists of 14 residues. Germline V gene sequence: CDR1 SEHNR, CDR2 FQNEAQ (reference sequence). The junction had 3 bases not matched to a gene; V was cut back by 4 bases and J by 3 bases. DNA of the CDR3: TGTGCCAGCAGCTCTAGCGGGAGTCTCTACGAGCAGTACTTC. Translation: CASSSSGSLYEQYF.

This chain connects TRBV5-4 to TRBJ1-1, with 7 nucleotides matching TRBD1. J was trimmed by 0 bases and V by 3 bases; bases with no gene match: 11. The CDR3 runs 17 residues. The germline CDR1 and CDR2 sequences are SGHNT and YYREEE (reference sequence). The CDR3 sequence: CASSSRLTGLMNTEAFF. The CDR3 DNA follows: TGTGCCAGCAGCTCGCGATTGACAGGGCTAATGAACACTGAAGCTTTCTTT.

The chain couples TRBV2 to TRBJ1-5; maybe TRBD1 (6 bases). This CDR3 spans 13 amino acids. The germline CDR1 and CDR2 sequences are SNHLY and FYNNEI. The V end lost 7 bases, the J end lost 6 bases, and 13 bases lay between the germline ends. The CDR3 DNA reads TGTGCCAGCAATGTGGAGGACAGTCAGCCCCAGCATTTT. It specifies CASNVEDSQPQHF.

This clone is deemed medium-sized. The gene calls are TRBV4-1 and TRBJ1-4, with D possibly matching TRBD1 (6 bases). The V end lost 4 bases, the J end lost 7 bases, and 13 bases lay between the germline ends. This CDR3 is 14 amino acids long. Germline values: CDR1 MGHRA, CDR2 YSYEKL. CDR3 DNA sequence: TGCGCCAGCAGCCGAACGGACAGACTTGAAAAACTGTTTTTT. Translation: CASSRTDRLEKLFF.

V gene TRBV28 combines with J gene TRBJ2-5; 9 nucleotides line up with TRBD2. The V and J ends lost 5 bases and 4 bases, in that order; junction bases with no gene match: 5. CDR1 and CDR2 (germline): MDHEN, SYDVKM. CDR3 length: 14 residues. This chain's CDR3 is CASSESGRRETQYF. The CDR3 DNA sequence: TGTGCCAGCAGTGAAAGCGGGAGGAGAGAGACCCAGTACTTC.

There are a few counts of this clone. V and J are TRBV5-5 and TRBJ1-2; a possible D gene is TRBD1 (6 bases). Germline-derived CDR1 and CDR2 are SGHKS and YYEKEE (reference sequence). The CDR3 runs 13 residues. Trimming pared 2 bases from V and 8 bases from J, leaving 13 bases between. The CDR3 coding sequence is TGTGCCAGCAGCTTATCACCAGGGGAGGGCTACACCTTC. Translation: CASSLSPGEGYTF.

J is TRBJ1-2 and V is TRBV5-1; 11 positions match TRBD1. Germline trimming cut 0 bases from V and 8 bases from J; bases unmatched to any gene: 3. Germline V lookup: CDR1 SGHRS, CDR2 YFSETQ. The CDR3 sequence is 14 residues long. The CDR3 DNA is TGCGCCAGCAGCTTGGCCGGGACAGGGGGGGGCTACACCTTC. Translation: CASSLAGTGGGYTF. Variable domain in full (rest from reference TRBV5-1 and TRBJ1-2): KAGVTQTPRYLIKTRGQQVTLSCSPISGHRSVSWYQQTPGQGLQFLFEYFSETQRNKGNFPGRFSGRQFSNSRSEMNVSTLELGDSALYLCASSLAGTGGGYTFGSGTRLTVV.

This chain links TRBV10-3 with TRBJ2-5; 12 bases are shared with TRBD2. Germline V gene data show CDR1 as ENHRY and CDR2 as SYGVKD. This CDR3 region has 16 residues. V lost 4 bases, J lost 4 bases, and 7 bases stayed unmatched. The CDR3 DNA reads as TGTGCCATCAGTGTAGCGGGACTAGCGGGCCGAGAGACCCAGTACTTC. Protein: CAISVAGLAGRETQYF.

J is TRBJ1-5 and V is TRBV29-1; D might be TRBD1 (5 bases). The CDR3 covers 13 residues. V lost 4 bases to trimming and J lost 6 bases, with 13 bases between them. Germline V lookup: CDR1 SQVTM, CDR2 ANQGSEA. The CDR3 loop reads CSVVVQESQPQHF. CDR3 DNA sequence: TGCAGCGTTGTGGTACAGGAATCTCAGCCCCAGCATTTT.

The V gene is TRBV7-3, the J gene TRBJ2-1; D unclear. Germline values: CDR1 SGHTA, CDR2 FQGTGA. The CDR3 loop spans 13 amino acids. V was trimmed by 5 bases and J by 5 bases, leaving 10 bases between them. CDR3 residues: CASSPFPHNEQFF. CDR3 nucleotides: TGTGCCAGCAGCCCCTTCCCCCACAATGAGCAGTTCTTC.

V is TRBV5-1 and J is TRBJ1-1, with 11 positions matching TRBD1. The germline V gene has CDR1 SGHRS and CDR2 YFSETQ. The CDR3 is made up of 17 amino acids. V shed 4 bases, J shed 5 bases, and the junction held 13 bases outside the gene matches. The CDR3 nucleotides read TGCGCCAGCAGCCACAGGACCCGGGACAGGGGGGGTACTGAAGCTTTCTTT. This sequence encodes CASSHRTRDRGGTEAFF.

The chain recombines TRBV6-5 with TRBJ1-1, with D uncertain. Trimming pared 6 bases from V and 3 bases from J, leaving 8 bases between. Looked up from germline, CDR1 is MNHEY and CDR2 is SVGAGI. CDR3 length: 12 residues. DNA for the CDR3: TGTGCCAGCAGAAGGCAGGACACTGAAGCTTTCTTT. It codes for CASRRQDTEAFF.

The chain links TRBV7-2 to TRBJ2-6, with TRBD2 matching 7 bases. The CDR3 totals 17 residues. The ends lost 5 bases at V and 0 bases at J; junction bases unmatched: 7. Germline CDR1 is SGHTA and CDR2 is FQGNSA. The CDR3 protein is CASSPGRRISGANVLTF. CDR3 nucleotide sequence: TGTGCCAGCAGCCCCGGGAGGCGAATCTCTGGGGCCAACGTCCTGACTTTC.

This sequence joins TRBV6-5 and TRBJ2-1, with 13 bases aligning to TRBD2. Trimming took 5 bases from V and 13 from J; bases not matched to a gene: 8. The CDR3 spans 14 residues. Germline V CDR1 and CDR2: MNHEY, SVGAGI. The CDR3 DNA is TGTGCCAGCAGTAGGCAACTAGCGGGGGGGCGACAGTTCTTC. Amino acids: CASSRQLAGGRQFF.

This clone showed up just a few times. The rearrangement links TRBV19 to TRBJ1-5; 7 nucleotides match TRBD1. This CDR3 region has 13 residues. The germline gives CDR1 LNHDA, CDR2 SQIVND (reference sequence). V lost 7 bases and J lost 6; bases outside the gene matches: 6. This CDR3 is CASTDRAGQPQHF. In DNA, the CDR3 is TGTGCCAGTACAGACAGGGCCGGTCAGCCCCAGCATTTT.

V is TRBV5-6 and J is TRBJ2-3; TRBD1 matches 9 bases. The J segment lost 7 bases and the V segment lost 7 bases, leaving 7 bases of the junction unmatched. CDR1 SGHDT and CDR2 YYEEEE come from the germline V gene. The CDR3 sequence is 13 residues long. The CDR3 protein is CASARDRANTQYF. The CDR3 nucleotides are TGTGCCAGCGCGCGGGACAGGGCAAATACGCAGTATTTT.

This clone was observed a single time. As DNA, the CDR3 is TGTGCCAGCTATGCAGGGGCAATGAACACTGAAGCTTTCTTT. This encodes CASYAGAMNTEAFF. The chain uses TRBV2 and TRBJ1-1, with D possibly being TRBD1 (6 bases). CDR3 length: 14 residues. Germline loops: CDR1 SNHLY, CDR2 FYNNEI. V was pared by 8 bases and J by 0 bases, with 13 bases between.